This entry lists 27 T cell receptor beta chains sequenced from one sample in a study of control samples from healthy donors and cancer patients. Here immunoSEQ multiplex PCR was the method, and the copy in TCRdb shows in-frame clones only, minus some. This table holds about 230,000 clones, approximately 80% found once. The sample was PBMCs. The receptors here all came from a woman aged 55-75 years with lung cancer.

A few counts support this clone. This chain uses TRBV7-7 with TRBJ2-3; D is perhaps TRBD2 (6 bases). CDR3 length: 16 residues. Germline-derived CDR1 and CDR2 are SSHAT and FNYEAQ (reference sequence). The ends were cut back, 5 bases at V and 0 bases at J, with 15 bases in the middle. The CDR3 DNA follows: TGTGCCAGCAGCCTCAGACCGGGAGCTAGCACAGATACGCAGTATTTT. Translated, it gives CASSLRPGASTDTQYF.

The V gene is TRBV7-7, the J gene TRBJ1-4, with D unclear. The V gene's germline CDR1 is SSHAT and CDR2 FNYEAQ (reference sequence). This CDR3 has 15 amino acids. The CDR3 region has the DNA TGTGCTAGCGCCCCGAGTCGGGGAACTAATGAAAAACTGTTTTTT. Protein sequence: CASAPSRGTNEKLFF.

This chain joins TRBV4-1 and TRBJ2-7, with 7 bases aligning to TRBD1. J lost 4 bases, V lost 5 bases, and 11 bases had no gene match. This CDR3 comprises 15 residues. Germline V gene data show CDR1 as MGHRA and CDR2 as YSYEKL. Written as DNA, the CDR3 is TGCGCCAGCAGCTTCCCGGGACAGACGATTTACGAGCAGTACTTC. It translates to CASSFPGQTIYEQYF.

V usage is TRBV7-8 and J usage is TRBJ2-3; 7 bases fit TRBD1. Germline V CDR1 and CDR2: SGHVS, FQNEAQ. The CDR3 sequence is 14 residues long. Trimming cost V 7 bases and J 3 bases; bases outside gene matches: 7. The CDR3 protein is CASKRQGGTDTQYF. Written as DNA, the CDR3 is TGTGCCAGCAAACGACAGGGCGGGACAGATACGCAGTATTTT.

The rearrangement joins TRBV5-1 to TRBJ1-5; tentative D call: TRBD1 (5 bases). V was pared by 4 bases and J by 3 bases, with 14 bases between. The germline gives CDR1 SGHRS, CDR2 YFSETQ. The CDR3 sequence is 15 residues long. CDR3 in amino acids: CASSPSGGVNQPQHF. The CDR3 DNA reads TGCGCCAGCAGCCCCAGCGGGGGGGTCAATCAGCCCCAGCATTTT.

The chain couples TRBV18 to TRBJ2-1; possibly TRBD2 for D (7 bases). Germline V gives CDR1 KGHSH, CDR2 LQKENI. V was trimmed by 3 bases and J by 3 bases, leaving 18 bases between them. The CDR3 loop spans 17 amino acids. CDR3 in DNA: TGTGCCAGCTCACCGGTCCTGGGGGGGGCGAACTACAATGAGCAGTTCTTC. Amino acids: CASSPVLGGANYNEQFF.

This clone was seen once. The chain combines TRBV7-8 with TRBJ1-4; 9 bases line up with TRBD1. Unmatched junction bases numbered 9, after V lost 1 base and J lost 12 bases. There are 15 residues in the CDR3. Germline lookup yields CDR1 SGHVS and CDR2 FQNEAQ. CDR3 bases: TGTGCCAGCAGCTTAGGTGGGACAGGGCCGACGGAACTGTTTTTT. This codes for CASSLGGTGPTELFF.

This rearrangement joins TRBV5-1 to TRBJ1-2; 8 bases match TRBD1. From germline, CDR1 is SGHRS and CDR2 YFSETQ. V gave up 3 bases and J gave up 7 bases; unmatched junction bases: 14. This CDR3 has 16 amino acids. CDR3 coding DNA: TGCGCCAGCAGCTCCCCCGGGGTGCAGGGGGCTGGTGGCTACACCTTC. Protein sequence: CASSSPGVQGAGGYTF.

CDR3 DNA: TGTGCCAGCAGCATCAGACAGGGGGCGTTTGGGAATCAGCCCCAGCATTTT. As protein: CASSIRQGAFGNQPQHF. The chain combines TRBV21-1 with TRBJ1-5; whether TRBD1, the table's D call, matches the DNA was not checked. TRBV21-1 is described as a pseudogene. This CDR3 is built from 17 residues.

A word on this clone: The junction departs from germline at one end; a sequencing error may be responsible. This chain joins TRBV7-7 and TRBJ2-3, with TRBD2 as a possible D gene (7 bases). Germline V CDR1 and CDR2: SSHAT, FNYEAQ (reference sequence). This CDR3 has 12 residues. Here the CDR3 reads CASSPEGGAQYF. CDR3 nucleotides: TGTGCTAGCAGTCCCGAGGGGGGGGCGCAGTATTTT. Complete variable domain (other parts from reference TRBV7-7 and TRBJ2-3): GAGVSQSPRYKVTKRGQDVTLRCDPISSHATLYWYQQALGQGPEFLTYFNYEAQPDKSGLPSDRFSAERPEGSISTLTIQRTEQRDSAMYRCASSPEGGAQYFGPGTRLTVL.

The chain recombines TRBV19 with TRBJ1-5; D unresolved. The CDR3 loop spans 15 amino acids. V lost 3 bases, J lost 5 bases, and 14 bases lay in between. Germline V gene data show CDR1 as LNHDA and CDR2 as SQIVND (reference sequence). The CDR3 spells CASSIEMLDYQPQHF. CDR3 DNA sequence: TGTGCCAGTAGTATTGAGATGTTAGATTATCAGCCCCAGCATTTT.

The V call is TRBV14, the J call TRBJ1-2; 7 bases agree with TRBD1. The CDR3 has 18 residues. The trim removed 1 base at V and 3 bases at J, leaving 14 bases unmatched. CDR1 and CDR2 from the germline V gene are SGHDN and FVKESK. The CDR3 is CASSQGPQGRLNYYGYTF. The CDR3 DNA is TGTGCCAGCAGCCAAGGGCCACAGGGGAGGCTGAATTACTATGGCTACACCTTC. Complete variable domain (other parts from reference TRBV14 and TRBJ1-2): EAGVTQFPSHSVIEKGQTVTLRCDPISGHDNLYWYRRVMGKEIKFLLHFVKESKQDESGMPNNRFLAERTGGTYSTLKVQPAELEDSGVYFCASSQGPQGRLNYYGYTFGSGTRLTVV.

CDR3 nucleotides: TGTGCCAGCAGCTCTCATAACGACCCGCAAGCTTTCTTT. Residues: CASSSHNDPQAFF. This sequence joins TRBV27 and TRBJ1-1, with D unresolved. The CDR3 is 13 amino acids. V was pared by 6 bases and J by 9 bases, with 17 bases between. The V gene's germline CDR1 is MNHEY and CDR2 SMNVEV (reference sequence).

The rearrangement joins TRBV19 to TRBJ1-2; no clear D. Germline CDR1 reads LNHDA; CDR2 reads SQIVND (reference sequence). The CDR3 extends over 15 amino acids. Trimming removed 5 bases at V and 5 bases at J, with 18 bases between. CDR3 bases: TGTGCCAGTAGTCCGACGGGAAGAACGCGATATGGCTACACCTTC. Its protein is CASSPTGRTRYGYTF.

The genes are TRBV6-2 or TRBV6-3 and TRBJ1-2; 8 bases map to TRBD1. Germline V CDR1 and CDR2: MNHEY, SVGEGT. The CDR3 sequence is 12 residues long. The V and J ends lost 6 bases and 4 bases, in that order; junction bases with no gene match: 1. This chain's CDR3 is CASSGTGYGYTF. CDR3 coding DNA: TGTGCCAGCAGCGGGACAGGCTATGGCTACACCTTC.

V usage is TRBV28 and J usage is TRBJ1-1, with TRBD1 matching 8 bases. Germline CDR1 MDHEN, CDR2 SYDVKM. This CDR3 has 14 amino acids. J lost 2 bases, V lost 10 bases, and 9 bases had no gene match. The CDR3 region has the DNA TGTGCCACCCAGGGGGCAGGGGCAAACACTGAAGCTTTCTTT. Protein sequence: CATQGAGANTEAFF.

The rearrangement joins TRBV7-3 to TRBJ2-3; TRBD2 aligns across 8 bases. Germline loops: CDR1 SGHTA, CDR2 FQGTGA. The trim removed 5 bases at V and 6 bases at J, leaving 10 bases unmatched. This CDR3 comprises 15 residues. The CDR3 region is CASSPSGTRSDTQYF. As DNA, the CDR3 is TGTGCCAGCAGCCCAAGTGGGACTAGGTCCGATACGCAGTATTTT.

This clone was recorded once. The rearrangement joins TRBV10-3 to TRBJ1-3, with D possibly TRBD1 on 5 matching bases. Germline V gives CDR1 ENHRY, CDR2 SYGVKD. V gave up 10 bases and J gave up 0 bases, with 7 bases separating them. The CDR3 is made up of 12 amino acids. CDR3 coding DNA: TGTGCCACTACAGGCTCTGGAAACACCATATATTTT. Protein product: CATTGSGNTIYF.

J is TRBJ1-2 and V is TRBV6-5; D perhaps matches TRBD1 (5 bases). The CDR3 length is 12 residues. The germline V and J ends were trimmed by 6 bases and 8 bases, with 13 bases remaining between them. Germline V CDR1 and CDR2: MNHEY, SVGAGI. CDR3 bases: TGTGCCAGCAGAACCGGGGACGGCGGCTACACCTTC. The encoded protein is CASRTGDGGYTF.

The chain is built from TRBV3-1 (or the pseudogene TRBV3-2) and TRBJ2-1, with a tentative D call TRBD1 (5 bases). V lost 4 bases and J lost 7, with 11 bases in between. The CDR3 contains 13 residues. CDR1 and CDR2 from the germline V gene are LGHDT and YNNKEL (reference sequence). The CDR3 protein is CASSPPGRNEQFF. CDR3 sequence (DNA): TGTGCCAGCAGCCCCCCAGGGCGGAATGAGCAGTTCTTC.

The chain couples TRBV20-1 to TRBJ2-3; 10 bases map to TRBD2. The length of the CDR3 is 15 residues. V trimming: 3 bases; J trimming: 4 bases; junction bases outside the gene matches: 7. Germline CDR1 DFQATT, CDR2 SNEGSKA (reference sequence). The CDR3 loop reads CSASMVAGGADTQYF. The CDR3 DNA is TGCAGTGCTAGTATGGTAGCGGGAGGCGCAGATACGCAGTATTTT.

The chain joins TRBV6-5 to TRBJ1-2, with D unclear. CDR1 is MNHEY, CDR2 SVGAGI, per germline. This CDR3 spans 14 amino acids. The germline V and J ends were trimmed by 5 bases and 6 bases, with 16 bases remaining between them. For the CDR3, the DNA is TGTGCCAGCAGTCAGACCGACCGAAGGGATGGCTACACCTTC. This gives the protein CASSQTDRRDGYTF.

The chain links TRBV5-8 to TRBJ1-3; D remains unclear. This CDR3 region has 15 residues. Trimming cost V 2 bases and J 0 bases, with 9 bases left between them. Germline V gene data show CDR1 as SGHTS and CDR2 as YDEGEE. CDR3 sequence (DNA): TGTGCCAGCAGCTTCGACCGCTACTCTGGAAACACCATATATTTT. It codes for CASSFDRYSGNTIYF. The full variable domain, in which reference TRBV5-8 and TRBJ1-3 provide the parts outside the CDR3, is EAGVTQSPTHLIKTRGQQATLRCSPISGHTSVYWYQQALGLGLQFLLWYDEGEERNRGNFPPRFSGRQFPNYSSELNVNALELEDSALYLCASSFDRYSGNTIYFGEGSWLTVV.

The chain employs TRBV28 and TRBJ1-2; D remains ambiguous. With 4 bases removed from V and 7 bases from J, the gap between germline ends came to 16 bases. This CDR3 spans 14 amino acids. Germline V gene sequence: CDR1 MDHEN, CDR2 SYDVKM. The CDR3 sequence is CASSSANQAGGYTF. The CDR3 bases are TGTGCCAGCAGTTCCGCCAACCAGGCGGGTGGCTACACCTTC.

V gene TRBV6-5 combines with J gene TRBJ2-7; 9 nucleotides match TRBD1. Trimming took 6 bases from V and 0 from J; bases not matched to a gene: 6. Germline V gene data show CDR1 as MNHEY and CDR2 as SVGAGI. The CDR3 sequence is 15 residues long. The CDR3: CASRVDRGASYEQYF. The CDR3 DNA is TGTGCCAGCAGGGTCGACAGGGGGGCCTCCTACGAGCAGTACTTC.

The V and J genes are TRBV9 and TRBJ2-2; TRBD1 agrees at 8 bases. After removal of 5 bases from V and 5 bases from J, the junction contained 5 bases not matched to a gene. Germline assignment: CDR1 SGDLS and CDR2 YYNGEE. The CDR3 runs to 14 residues. The CDR3 DNA sequence: TGTGCCAGCAGAGGACAGGGAGATACCGGGGAGCTGTTTTTT. Residues: CASRGQGDTGELFF.

The V and J genes are TRBV19 and TRBJ2-3, with D possibly being TRBD1 (6 bases). Germline lookup yields CDR1 LNHDA and CDR2 SQIVND (reference sequence). V was trimmed by 2 bases and J by 5 bases, leaving 11 bases between them. This CDR3 contains 14 residues. Here the CDR3 reads CASSIQGSKDTQYF. CDR3 nucleotides: TGTGCCAGTAGTATACAGGGGAGTAAAGATACGCAGTATTTT. The variable domain in full, with the rest retrieved from reference TRBV19 and TRBJ2-3, is DGGITQSPKYLFRKEGQNVTLSCEQNLNHDAMYWYRQDPGQGLRLIYYSQIVNDFQKGDIAEGYSVSREKKESFPLTVTSAQKNPTAFYLCASSIQGSKDTQYFGPGTRLTVL.